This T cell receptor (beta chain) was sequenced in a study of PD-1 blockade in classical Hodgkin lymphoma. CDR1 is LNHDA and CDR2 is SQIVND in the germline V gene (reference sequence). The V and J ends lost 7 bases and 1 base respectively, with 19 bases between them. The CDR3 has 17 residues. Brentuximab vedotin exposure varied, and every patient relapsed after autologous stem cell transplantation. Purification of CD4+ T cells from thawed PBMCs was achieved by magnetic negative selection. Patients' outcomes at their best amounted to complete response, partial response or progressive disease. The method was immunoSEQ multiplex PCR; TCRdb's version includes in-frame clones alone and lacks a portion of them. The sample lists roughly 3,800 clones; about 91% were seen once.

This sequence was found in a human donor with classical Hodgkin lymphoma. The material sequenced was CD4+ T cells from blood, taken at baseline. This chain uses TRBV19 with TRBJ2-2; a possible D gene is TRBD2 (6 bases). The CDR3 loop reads CASTHIGRGQNTGELFF. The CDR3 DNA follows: TGTGCCAGTACCCATATTGGGCGGGGTCAGAACACCGGGGAGCTGTTTTTT.